Here is one TCR beta chain with its context. This specimen belongs to a study of blood T cell repertoires in COVID-19. Across the study: Samples came from the United States, Italy and Spain, spanning acute and convalescent COVID-19.

Authors' data handling: Cell counts per sample came from amplifying reference gene primers. Repertoires were generated with immunoSEQ multiplex PCR, while TCRdb's copy carries only in-frame clones and drops some. D and trimming were read from the DNA, whereas the V and J calls and clone size are those reported in that table. The data show 70,000 to 95,000 clones, 89% seen once. The TCR was taken from a woman older than 75 with active COVID-19. Sequencing was carried out using peripheral blood.

CDR3 residues: CASSQDLPVYTDTQYF. The CDR3 nucleotides are TGTGCCAGCAGCCAAGACCTTCCGGTGTACACAGATACGCAGTATTTT. The chain couples TRBV3-1 (or the pseudogene TRBV3-2) to TRBJ2-3; D is unclear. Germline CDR1 and CDR2: LGHDT and YNNKEL (reference sequence). The CDR3 is made up of 16 amino acids. V lost 0 bases and J 2 bases, leaving 12 bases between the germline ends.